This passage covers 31 T cell receptor beta chains from one sample sequenced in a study of cytomegalovirus exposure and HLA in healthy donors. The PCR used 60 Vbeta and 13 Jbeta primers. The data were produced by immunoSEQ multiplex PCR, yet TCRdb's version contains in-frame clones alone and is incomplete. The table records more than 80,000 clones, about 79% of them present only once. The sample comprised PBMCs. The receptors shown here come from a man aged 18 to 29 in good health and CMV-seropositive.

The chain joins TRBV28 to TRBJ2-5; 11 bases line up with TRBD2. The CDR3 consists of 16 residues. The germline CDR1 and CDR2 sequences are MDHEN and SYDVKM. The V segment lost 3 bases and the J segment 5 bases; nucleotides outside the gene matches: 8. The CDR3 region has the DNA TGTGCCAGCAGTTTCGAACTAGCGGGAGTAGGTGAGACCCAGTACTTC. This encodes CASSFELAGVGETQYF.

For the CDR3, the DNA is TGTGCCAGCAGCCACCCGGCGCAGGGTGGTTCCCTGTCGCAGTACTTC. Protein sequence: CASSHPAQGGSLSQYF. The rearrangement joins TRBV14 to TRBJ2-7, with TRBD1 as a possible D gene (5 bases). The length of the CDR3 is 16 residues. Trimming pared 3 bases from V and 9 bases from J, leaving 24 bases between. CDR1 and CDR2 (germline): SGHDN, FVKESK.

The V call is TRBV6-5, the J call TRBJ2-4, with 10 bases aligning to TRBD2. CDR1 and CDR2 from the germline V gene are MNHEY and SVGAGI. The length of the CDR3 is 16 residues. Losses at the gene ends were 4 bases for V and 0 bases for J; bases not matched to a gene: 3. The CDR3 protein is CASSWTSGLAKNIQYF. As DNA, the CDR3 is TGTGCCAGCAGTTGGACTAGCGGATTAGCCAAAAACATTCAGTACTTC.

V gene TRBV7-6 combines with J gene TRBJ2-2; D unresolved. Trimming shortened V by 0 bases and J by 8 bases, and 4 bases separated the two germline ends. Germline CDR1 reads SGHVS; CDR2 reads FNYEAQ. CDR3 length equals 12 residues. CDR3 loop: CASSLAAGELFF. DNA for the CDR3: TGTGCCAGCAGCTTAGCGGCAGGGGAGCTGTTTTTT.

The V call is TRBV6-5, the J call TRBJ2-7; the D gene is possibly TRBD2 (5 bases). Germline V gene sequence: CDR1 MNHEY, CDR2 SVGAGI. The germline V and J ends were trimmed by 6 bases and 1 base, with 13 bases remaining between them. The CDR3 has 14 amino acids. DNA of the CDR3: TGTGCCAGCAGGACCGAAACTAGGTCCTACGAGCAGTACTTC. Its translation is CASRTETRSYEQYF.

The chain employs TRBV13 and TRBJ2-1; 8 bases match TRBD2. Per germline, CDR1 PRHDT and CDR2 FYEKMQ (reference sequence). The CDR3 consists of 13 residues. V lost 7 bases, J lost 6 bases, and 5 bases stayed unmatched. The CDR3 region is CASIYGTSNEQFF. In DNA, the CDR3 is TGTGCCAGCATTTACGGGACTAGCAATGAGCAGTTCTTC.

This chain uses TRBV28 with TRBJ2-7; 9 bases align to TRBD2. The trim removed 10 bases at V and 0 bases at J, leaving 1 base unmatched. The CDR3 totals 12 residues. Germline assignment: CDR1 MDHEN and CDR2 SYDVKM. The DNA for the CDR3 is TGTGCCACTAGCGGGGTCTCCTACGAGCAGTACTTC. This sequence encodes CATSGVSYEQYF.

The V call is TRBV10-3, the J call TRBJ2-1, with TRBD1 matching over 12 bases. Per the germline V gene, CDR1 is ENHRY and CDR2 is SYGVKD. The J segment lost 8 bases and the V segment lost 3 bases, leaving 8 bases of the junction unmatched. This CDR3 has 16 residues. The DNA of the CDR3 is TGTGCCATCAGTGATGGGGACAGGGGGCTCGGCGATGAGCAGTTCTTC. Translating it yields CAISDGDRGLGDEQFF.

The chain recombines TRBV5-6 with TRBJ2-7, with TRBD2 matching 11 bases. The V segment lost 1 base and the J segment 11 bases; nucleotides outside the gene matches: 2. The CDR3 runs 12 residues. Looked up from germline, CDR1 is SGHDT and CDR2 is YYEEEE. DNA for the CDR3: TGTGCCAGCAGCTTGAGACTAGCGGGAAAGTACTTC. Protein product: CASSLRLAGKYF.

CDR3 protein: CASSLLGTPSILSYEQYF. CDR3 in DNA: TGCGCCAGCAGCTTGTTGGGGACACCATCAATCCTGAGCTACGAGCAGTACTTC. V usage is TRBV5-1 and J usage is TRBJ2-7; D perhaps matches TRBD1 (6 bases). The CDR3 has 18 amino acids. Trimming removed 1 base at V and 3 bases at J, with 23 bases between. Germline V gene data show CDR1 as SGHRS and CDR2 as YFSETQ. Full variable domain (outside the CDR3, taken from reference TRBV5-1 and TRBJ2-7): KAGVTQTPRYLIKTRGQQVTLSCSPISGHRSVSWYQQTPGQGLQFLFEYFSETQRNKGNFPGRFSGRQFSNSRSEMNVSTLELGDSALYLCASSLLGTPSILSYEQYFGPGTRLTVT.

The chain employs TRBV15 and TRBJ2-1; 10 bases map to TRBD2. V shed 0 bases and J 10 bases; nucleotides not matched to a gene: 6. Germline V gene data show CDR1 as LNHNV and CDR2 as YYDKDF (reference sequence). The CDR3 runs 15 residues. CDR3 DNA sequence: TGTGCCACCAGCAGAGATGCTAGCGGGAGCGGAGAGCAGTTCTTC. This codes for CATSRDASGSGEQFF.

The V gene is TRBV5-4, the J gene TRBJ2-7, with D perhaps TRBD2 (6 bases). Germline CDR1 and CDR2: SGHNT and YYREEE (reference sequence). The CDR3 spans 14 residues. Trimming shortened V by 4 bases and J by 7 bases, and 18 bases separated the two germline ends. Here the CDR3 reads CASSRDWATGEQYF. The CDR3 nucleotides read TGTGCCAGCAGCCGGGACTGGGCTACGGGGGAGCAGTACTTC.

The chain has TRBV7-3 and TRBJ2-1, with 8 bases lining up with TRBD2. The V gene's germline CDR1 is SGHTA and CDR2 FQGTGA. The trim removed 5 bases at V and 7 bases at J, leaving 7 bases unmatched. This CDR3 contains 14 residues. The CDR3 DNA reads as TGTGCCAGCAGCCCAGCGGGAGCTGGGAATGAGCAGTTCTTC. As protein: CASSPAGAGNEQFF.

The CDR3 region is CASRRDSNYGYTF. The CDR3 nucleotides read TGTGCCAGCAGGAGGGACAGTAACTATGGCTACACCTTC. J is TRBJ1-2 and V is TRBV6-5; 7 bases line up with TRBD1. V dropped 6 bases and J dropped 1; count of bases not matched to a gene: 2. The V gene's germline CDR1 is MNHEY and CDR2 SVGAGI. The CDR3 covers 13 residues.

The V call is TRBV11-2, the J call TRBJ1-2; tentative D call: TRBD1 (5 bases). V was trimmed by 4 bases and J by 6 bases, leaving 15 bases between them. CDR3 length: 14 amino acids. Germline loops: CDR1 SGHAT, CDR2 FQNNGV. This chain's CDR3 is CASSSPRGGNGYTF. The CDR3 nucleotides are TGTGCCAGCAGCTCCCCAAGGGGAGGAAATGGCTACACCTTC.

The chain employs TRBV7-8 and TRBJ2-5; 9 bases are a match to TRBD1. J gave up 4 bases and V 5 bases, and 8 bases lay outside the gene matches. CDR1 SGHVS and CDR2 FQNEAQ come from the germline V gene. The CDR3 extends over 15 amino acids. CDR3 region: CASSPNTGGGETQYF. CDR3 bases: TGTGCCAGCAGCCCTAATACAGGGGGCGGAGAGACCCAGTACTTC.

This clone has only a few counts. The J gene is TRBJ1-1, the V gene TRBV5-1; a weak D match, TRBD1 (6 bases). With 1 base removed from V and 1 base from J, the gap between germline ends came to 8 bases. This CDR3 is 14 amino acids long. The V gene's germline CDR1 is SGHRS and CDR2 YFSETQ. CDR3 DNA: TGCGCCAGCAGCTTGTTGGGACAGAACACTGAAGCTTTCTTT. Residues: CASSLLGQNTEAFF.

The V call is TRBV23-1, the J call TRBJ1-5; D is possibly TRBD1 (6 bases). TRBV23-1 is annotated as an ORF whose role is uncertain. The CDR3 extends over 13 amino acids. V gave up 9 bases and J gave up 6 bases, with 15 bases separating them. The CDR3 is CARNIQGAQPQHF. The CDR3 DNA sequence: TGCGCCAGGAACATACAGGGCGCTCAGCCCCAGCATTTT.

The chain recombines TRBV10-3 with TRBJ2-7, with D perhaps TRBD1 (5 bases). CDR3 length: 15 amino acids. The germline gives CDR1 ENHRY, CDR2 SYGVKD. Trimming took 6 bases from V and 3 from J, leaving 18 bases between them. The CDR3 protein is CAIRPEDSIDYEQYF. CDR3 DNA sequence: TGTGCCATCAGACCCGAAGACAGTATAGACTACGAGCAGTACTTC.

This clone was seen a single time. The chain uses TRBV6-1 and TRBJ2-1, with 8 bases lining up with TRBD2. Per the germline V gene, CDR1 is MNHNS and CDR2 is SASEGT. The CDR3 length is 15 residues. Losses at the gene ends were 4 bases for V and 1 base for J; bases not matched to a gene: 3. The CDR3 region has the DNA TGTGCCAGCAGTGCGGAGCGGGGGTCCTACAATGAGCAGTTCTTC. Encoded protein: CASSAERGSYNEQFF.

The J gene is TRBJ2-1, the V gene TRBV4-1, with TRBD2 matching 9 bases. The CDR3 sequence is 19 residues long. CDR1 is MGHRA, CDR2 YSYEKL, per germline. V lost 2 bases and J lost 7; bases outside the gene matches: 18. This CDR3 reads CASSQYWAGGREGQNEQFF. The CDR3 coding sequence is TGCGCCAGCAGCCAATACTGGGCCGGGGGGCGGGAGGGCCAAAATGAGCAGTTCTTC.

The chain uses TRBV6-5 and TRBJ1-3; D is unresolved. CDR3 length: 13 residues. Germline CDR1 reads MNHEY; CDR2 reads SVGAGI. V lost 10 bases to trimming and J lost 0 bases, with 10 bases between them. The CDR3 nucleotides are TGTGCCACCGGTCGTTACTCTGGAAACACCATATATTTT. It is translated as CATGRYSGNTIYF.

The chain is built from TRBV27 and TRBJ1-2, with 7 bases lining up with TRBD1. From germline, CDR1 is MNHEY and CDR2 SMNVEV (reference sequence). The CDR3 contains 13 residues. Losses at the gene ends were 4 bases for V and 7 bases for J; bases not matched to a gene: 6. The CDR3 nucleotides read TGTGCCAGCAGTTATAGAGGGGGCGGTGGCTACACCTTC. Translated: CASSYRGGGGYTF.

This chain uses TRBV4-1 with TRBJ2-2; a possible D gene is TRBD1 (7 bases). CDR3 size: 16 residues. The V end was cut by 0 bases, the J end by 8 bases, with 16 bases between. Germline lookup yields CDR1 MGHRA and CDR2 YSYEKL. CDR3 sequence (DNA): TGCGCCAGCAGCCAAGAGGACAGGACTATTACGGGGGAGCTGTTTTTT. Protein: CASSQEDRTITGELFF.

This clone was counted a few times. The genes are TRBV2 and TRBJ2-1; D uncertain. Germline lookup yields CDR1 SNHLY and CDR2 FYNNEI. The CDR3 is 12 residues long. Between the trimmed V and J ends, which lost 7 bases and 1 base, there was a span of 5 bases. CDR3 sequence (DNA): TGTGCCAGCACTCGGTCCTACAATGAGCAGTTCTTC. It is translated as CASTRSYNEQFF.

This chain joins TRBV29-1 and TRBJ2-5, with 7 bases that match TRBD1. V gave up 4 bases and J gave up 4 bases; unmatched junction bases: 3. Germline values: CDR1 SQVTM, CDR2 ANQGSEA. The CDR3 sequence is 12 residues long. The CDR3 reads CSVVPGGETQYF. In nucleotides, the CDR3 is TGCAGCGTTGTCCCAGGGGGAGAGACCCAGTACTTC.

This clone was seen only once. The CDR3 sequence is CASSPGPHIYNEQFF. CDR3 nucleotides: TGTGCCAGCAGCCCAGGCCCTCATATTTACAATGAGCAGTTCTTC. The chain recombines TRBV9 with TRBJ2-1, with unresolved D. Between the trimmed V and J ends, which lost 4 bases and 4 bases, there was a span of 15 bases. The CDR3 is made up of 15 amino acids. CDR1 and CDR2 (germline): SGDLS, YYNGEE.

This chain links TRBV6-1 with TRBJ2-2; tentative D call: TRBD1 (6 bases). Germline V gene lookup returns CDR1 MNHNS and CDR2 SASEGT. Deletions cut 6 bases from V and 7 bases from J, with 15 bases between. There are 14 residues in the CDR3. CDR3 nucleotide sequence: TGTGCCAGCAGACCACCAGGGGTGGGCGGGGAGCTGTTTTTT. Protein product: CASRPPGVGGELFF.

The rearrangement uses TRBV29-1 and TRBJ2-1, with 7 bases matching TRBD2. The CDR3 covers 15 residues. The trim removed 7 bases at V and 5 bases at J, leaving 14 bases unmatched. Germline lookup yields CDR1 SQVTM and CDR2 ANQGSEA. Here the CDR3 DNA reads TGCAGCGCCAGACTAGCTGCAGGCCCCCACAATGAGCAGTTCTTC. Its translation: CSARLAAGPHNEQFF.

This rearrangement joins TRBV5-1 to TRBJ2-7; maybe TRBD1 (5 bases). This CDR3 is built from 15 residues. Trimming took off 0 bases at V and 2 bases at J, with 12 bases between the two ends. Germline CDR1 and CDR2: SGHRS and YFSETQ. This CDR3 reads CASSLVERGPYEQYF. For the CDR3, the DNA is TGCGCCAGCAGCTTGGTAGAAAGGGGCCCCTACGAGCAGTACTTC. Filled out from reference TRBV5-1 and TRBJ2-7, the complete variable domain reads KAGVTQTPRYLIKTRGQQVTLSCSPISGHRSVSWYQQTPGQGLQFLFEYFSETQRNKGNFPGRFSGRQFSNSRSEMNVSTLELGDSALYLCASSLVERGPYEQYFGPGTRLTVT.

The chain combines TRBV27 with TRBJ2-4; D perhaps matches TRBD2 (5 bases). This CDR3 region has 14 residues. Trimming took off 2 bases at V and 4 bases at J, with 9 bases between the two ends. CDR1 and CDR2 (germline): MNHEY, SMNVEV (reference sequence). CDR3 region: CASSLGSVKNIQYF. In DNA form, the CDR3 reads TGTGCCAGCAGTTTAGGTAGCGTTAAAAACATTCAGTACTTC.